These T cell receptor beta chains were read from a single sample in a study of regulatory T cells in long-lasting Graves disease. Each CDR3 protein is one row after TCRdb ran MiXCR on the multiplex PCR reads. The profile covers about 320,000 distinct CDR3 sequences, with 18% appearing a single time and about 40% taken by the ten largest. The sequencing used peripheral blood mononuclear cells (PBMCs), collected at new diagnosis, from a patient treated with antithyroid drugs. The origin of the receptors is a female donor with Graves disease. The CDR3 runs from the conserved cysteine through the conserved F or W. D genes are given only for firm matches. Clone size is not always given. Where it is, it says once, few, many or a class for expanded clones.

TRBD2	many	TRBV20-1	TRBJ2-3	CSASSGRADTQYF	TGCAGTGCCTCTAGCGGGAGGGCAGATACGCAGTATTTT
-	many	TRBV24-1	TRBJ2-1	CATSDSRVQTGSYNEQFF	TGTGCCACCAGTGATTCCCGGGTGCAGACCGGCTCCTACAATGAGCAGTTCTTC
-	-	TRBV18	TRBJ1-4	CASPHREVLNEKLFF	TGTGCCAGCCCGCACAGGGAGGTCCTTAATGAAAAACTGTTTTTT
-	-	TRBV5-1	TRBJ1-1	CASSFNGGEDTEAFF	TGCGCCAGCAGCTTCAACGGGGGCGAGGACACTGAAGCTTTCTTT
TRBD2	many	TRBV5-1	TRBJ2-1	CASSPASGRVNEQFF	TGCGCCAGCAGCCCCGCTAGCGGGAGGGTGAATGAGCAGTTCTTC
TRBD1	-	TRBV28	TRBJ1-2	CASSTGGLSYGYTF	TGTGCCAGCAGCACAGGGGGCCTGAGCTATGGCTACACCTTC
-	few	TRBV28	TRBJ2-7	CASSFGVGAYEQYF	TGTGCCAGCAGTTTCGGCGTCGGGGCCTACGAGCAGTACTTC
-	-	TRBV5-1	TRBJ2-3	CASSLAPASTDTQYF	TGCGCCAGCAGCTTGGCTCCGGCTAGCACAGATACGCAGTATTTT
-	-	TRBV6-2/TRBV6-3	TRBJ2-3	CASRDYGTYISTDTQYF	TGTGCCAGCAGAGACTACGGGACTTATATTAGCACAGATACGCAGTATTTT
TRBD2	few	TRBV28	TRBJ2-1	CASSLSGMVYNEQFF	TGTGCCAGCAGTCTCAGCGGGATGGTCTACAATGAGCAGTTCTTC
-	many	TRBV20-1	TRBJ1-1	CSAPGTADTEAFF	TGCAGTGCTCCTGGGACGGCTGACACTGAAGCTTTCTTT
-	many	TRBV5-6	TRBJ1-2	CASSLPGTAITGYTF	TGTGCCAGCAGCTTGCCTGGGACGGCGATAACTGGCTACACCTTC
-	many	TRBV18	TRBJ2-1	CATPRGGKGTDEQFF	TGTGCCACCCCCCGCGGCGGCAAAGGAACGGATGAGCAGTTCTTC
TRBD1	-	TRBV11-2	TRBJ1-6	CASSLDQHSGQGANSPLHF	TGTGCCAGCAGCTTAGATCAACACTCGGGACAGGGGGCTAATTCACCCCTCCACTTT
-	-	TRBV28	TRBJ2-1	CASSFPGAGYNEQFF	TGTGCCAGCAGTTTCCCTGGGGCGGGCTACAATGAGCAGTTCTTC
-	many	TRBV20-1	TRBJ2-3	CSARGHGTDTQYF	TGCAGTGCTAGAGGCCACGGCACAGATACGCAGTATTTT
-	many	TRBV24-1	TRBJ2-5	CATSDLFSETQYF	TGTGCCACCAGTGATTTGTTCTCAGAGACCCAGTACTTC
TRBD2	many	TRBV2	TRBJ2-3	CASSGGRAGGPDTQYF	TGTGCCAGCAGTGGGGGGAGAGCGGGAGGGCCAGATACGCAGTATTTT
-	few	TRBV6-5	TRBJ2-7	CASSYIDYEQYF	TGTGCCAGCAGTTACATAGACTACGAGCAGTACTTC
TRBD1	few	TRBV2	TRBJ2-7	CAGSGGFSYEQYF	TGTGCCGGCTCAGGGGGTTTCTCCTACGAGCAGTACTTC
TRBD2	many	TRBV12-3/TRBV12-4	TRBJ2-2	CASRRPTSGPNTGELFF	TGTGCCAGCAGACGTCCTACTAGCGGACCTAACACCGGGGAGCTGTTTTTT